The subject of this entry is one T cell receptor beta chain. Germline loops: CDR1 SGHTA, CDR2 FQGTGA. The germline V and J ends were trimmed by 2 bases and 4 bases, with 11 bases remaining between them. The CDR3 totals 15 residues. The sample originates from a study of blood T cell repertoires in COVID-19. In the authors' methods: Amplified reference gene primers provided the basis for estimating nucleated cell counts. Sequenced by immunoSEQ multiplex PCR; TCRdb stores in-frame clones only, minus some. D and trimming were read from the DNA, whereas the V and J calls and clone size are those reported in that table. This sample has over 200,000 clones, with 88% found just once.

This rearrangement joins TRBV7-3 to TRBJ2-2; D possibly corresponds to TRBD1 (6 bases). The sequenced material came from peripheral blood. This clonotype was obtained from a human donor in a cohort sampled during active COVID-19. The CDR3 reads CASSLGQGFTGELFF. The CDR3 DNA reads TGTGCCAGCAGCTTAGGGCAGGGGTTCACCGGGGAGCTGTTTTTT.